Shown below are 8 T cell receptor beta chains from a single sample sequenced in a study of radiation and T cells in renal cell carcinoma. Noted time point: blood 2 weeks post-SBRT. Regarding treatment: 15 Gy SBRT to primary tumor, nephrectomy 4 weeks later. Generated by immunoSEQ multiplex PCR, the TCRdb table keeps only in-frame clones and is missing some. The sample lists about 130,000 clones; about four fifths were seen once. Sequencing used blood, obtained from a patient whose treatment included radiotherapy and nephrectomy. These receptors all come from a man aged 45-65 years with renal cell carcinoma.

This sequence joins TRBV5-4 and TRBJ2-7; D is unresolved. With 4 bases removed from V and 3 bases from J, the gap between germline ends came to 14 bases. The germline V gene has CDR1 SGHNT and CDR2 YYREEE (reference sequence). The CDR3 runs 14 residues. This CDR3 reads CASSPRVANYEQYF. CDR3 DNA sequence: TGTGCCAGCAGCCCCCGGGTCGCCAACTACGAGCAGTACTTC.

This clone occurred once. The V call is TRBV7-9, the J call TRBJ1-2; no clear D. CDR3 size: 16 residues. V was shortened by 0 bases and J by 4 bases, with 15 bases between the two germline ends. CDR1 and CDR2 (germline): SEHNR, FQNEAQ (reference sequence). The CDR3 region has the DNA TGTGCCAGCAGCTTAGCATCAGCGGAGTATGGCTATGGCTACACCTTC. This codes for CASSLASAEYGYGYTF.

This rearrangement joins TRBV7-8 to TRBJ2-7; 10 bases align to TRBD1. Trimming took 0 bases from V and 6 from J; bases not matched to a gene: 11. CDR1 is SGHVS, CDR2 FQNEAQ, per germline. The CDR3 contains 17 residues. The CDR3 sequence: CASSLARATDRGREQYF. CDR3 nucleotide sequence: TGTGCCAGCAGCTTAGCCCGAGCTACAGACAGGGGGCGCGAGCAGTACTTC.

The rearrangement joins TRBV6-5 to TRBJ1-2; D perhaps matches TRBD1 (5 bases). Looked up from germline, CDR1 is MNHEY and CDR2 is SVGAGI. Trimming left V 6 bases short and J 6 bases short, with 8 bases between. The CDR3 contains 11 residues. CDR3 sequence (DNA): TGTGCCAGCAGAACGGGGGATGGCTACACCTTC. Translating gives CASRTGDGYTF.

This rearrangement joins TRBV5-1 to TRBJ2-5, with 8 bases that match TRBD1. The V segment lost 4 bases and the J segment 3 bases; nucleotides outside the gene matches: 5. Germline CDR1 reads SGHRS; CDR2 reads YFSETQ. The CDR3 extends over 14 amino acids. This CDR3 reads CASSAQQGEETQYF. The CDR3 nucleotides are TGCGCCAGCAGCGCCCAACAGGGGGAAGAGACCCAGTACTTC.

The chain has TRBV6-1 and TRBJ2-7, with TRBD2 matching 10 bases. The junction had 5 bases not matched to a gene; V was cut back by 2 bases and J by 4 bases. CDR3 length: 15 amino acids. Per germline, CDR1 MNHNS and CDR2 SASEGT. The CDR3 spells CASSEMASGSYEQYF. As DNA, the CDR3 is TGTGCCAGCAGTGAAATGGCTAGCGGGAGTTACGAGCAGTACTTC.

This chain connects TRBV5-4 to TRBJ2-7; D unresolved. The V end was cut by 0 bases, the J end by 7 bases, with 11 bases between. The CDR3 contains 13 residues. The germline V gene encodes CDR1 SGHNT and CDR2 YYREEE (reference sequence). The CDR3, as DNA: TGTGCCAGCAGCTTGGACGGCCGAGGAGAGCAGTACTTC. This sequence encodes CASSLDGRGEQYF. Using reference TRBV5-4 and TRBJ2-7 for the parts outside the CDR3, the full variable domain is ETGVTQSPTHLIKTRGQQVTLRCSSQSGHNTVSWYQQALGQGPQFIFQYYREEENGRGNFPPRFSGLQFPNYSSELNVNALELDDSALYLCASSLDGRGEQYFGPGTRLTVT.

This clone was observed a handful of times. The chain recombines TRBV7-9 with TRBJ1-2; D ambiguous. V was cut by 7 bases and J by 5 bases, with 17 bases left in between. Germline lookup yields CDR1 SEHNR and CDR2 FQNEAQ (reference sequence). The CDR3 has 14 residues. The CDR3 sequence is CASIQMGRPYGYTF. In DNA form, the CDR3 reads TGTGCCAGCATTCAAATGGGCAGACCATATGGCTACACCTTC. Combining the CDR3 with reference TRBV7-9 and TRBJ1-2 gives the whole variable domain DTGVSQNPRHKITKRGQNVTFRCDPISEHNRLYWYRQTLGQGPEFLTYFQNEAQLEKSRLLSDRFSAERPKGSFSTLEIQRTEQGDSAMYLCASIQMGRPYGYTFGSGTRLTVV.